The entry below gives a single T cell receptor (beta chain) sequence along with its context. This specimen comes from a study of blood T cell repertoires in COVID-19. Sequencing used immunoSEQ multiplex PCR; TCRdb keeps in-frame clones, though not all of them. The data show approximately 270,000 clones, with 90% seen just once and approximately 4% held by the top ten. The CDR3 is made up of 16 amino acids. V shed 3 bases and J 7 bases; nucleotides not matched to a gene: 12. Germline CDR1 LNHDA, CDR2 SQIVND (reference sequence). The sequence came from a woman between 25 and 40 years old with acute COVID-19. Sequenced sample: PBMCs or T cells enriched from blood (not recorded which). V usage is TRBV19 and J usage is TRBJ2-1, with 7 nucleotides matching TRBD1. The CDR3, as DNA: TGTGCCAGTAGTATCGTAGGGGGCGTCCTTAGAAATGAGCAGTTCTTC. It is translated as CASSIVGGVLRNEQFF.